These 14 T cell receptor beta chains originate from one sample sequenced in a study of cytomegalovirus exposure and HLA in healthy donors. Primers for the PCR totalled 60 Vbeta and 13 Jbeta. Only in-frame clones appear in the TCRdb table, and some are missing; sequencing was by immunoSEQ multiplex PCR. The sample lists 200,000 to 300,000 clones, roughly 81% occurring once. Sequenced: PBMCs. The receptors stem from a woman in her forties in good health and CMV-seropositive.

The chain combines TRBV9 with TRBJ2-7; D is perhaps TRBD1 (6 bases). Germline lookup yields CDR1 SGDLS and CDR2 YYNGEE. CDR3 length: 14 residues. The germline V and J ends were trimmed by 3 bases and 3 bases, with 13 bases remaining between them. CDR3 bases: TGTGCCAGCAGCGAGGCAGGGGCTGGCTACGAGCAGTACTTC. It specifies CASSEAGAGYEQYF.

The chain has TRBV5-1 and TRBJ1-1, with 7 bases that match TRBD1. This CDR3 region has 15 residues. With 2 bases clipped from V and 4 bases from J, the junction kept 8 bases outside the gene matches. CDR1 and CDR2 from the germline V gene are SGHRS and YFSETQ. CDR3 sequence: CASSFGQVGSTEAFF. DNA of the CDR3: TGCGCCAGCAGCTTCGGACAGGTCGGGAGCACTGAAGCTTTCTTT.

This rearrangement joins TRBV4-1 to TRBJ1-1, with TRBD1 as a possible D gene (5 bases). CDR3 length: 15 residues. CDR1 and CDR2 (germline): MGHRA, YSYEKL. V gave up 0 bases and J gave up 1 base, with 9 bases separating them. The CDR3 coding sequence is TGCGCCAGCAGCCAAGAGGGAGGGGCGAACACTGAAGCTTTCTTT. It specifies CASSQEGGANTEAFF.

The chain couples TRBV6-5 to TRBJ1-4; possibly TRBD1 for D (5 bases). This CDR3 has 14 amino acids. Looked up from germline, CDR1 is MNHEY and CDR2 is SVGAGI. V was cut by 6 bases and J by 8 bases, with 16 bases left in between. The CDR3 DNA follows: TGTGCCAGCAGCCAACCAGGGATTGGCGAAAAACTGTTTTTT. Translating gives CASSQPGIGEKLFF.

The chain carries TRBV27 and TRBJ2-2; the D gene is possibly TRBD2 (6 bases). CDR3 length: 18 amino acids. Germline lookup yields CDR1 MNHEY and CDR2 SMNVEV (reference sequence). V was pared by 5 bases and J by 5 bases, with 24 bases between. The CDR3, as DNA: TGTGCCAGCAGTCTCCTCGGGGGATGGGTTGAGGGGACCGGGGAGCTGTTTTTT. This encodes CASSLLGGWVEGTGELFF.

V is TRBV19 and J is TRBJ2-3; TRBD2 aligns across 9 bases. Trimming cost V 7 bases and J 6 bases; bases outside gene matches: 17. In germline, CDR1 is LNHDA, CDR2 SQIVND (reference sequence). CDR3 length equals 17 residues. DNA of the CDR3: TGTGCCAGTATGGTTAGCGGGAGTCCGAGCGTCAGGGATACGCAGTATTTT. Its translation is CASMVSGSPSVRDTQYF.

A word on this clone: Other DNA sequences in the sample encode the same CDR3. The chain has TRBV7-2 and TRBJ2-7, with 9 bases fitting TRBD1. The CDR3 totals 15 residues. V lost 1 base to trimming and J lost 0 bases; unmatched junction nucleotides: 1. The germline V gene encodes CDR1 SGHTA and CDR2 FQGNSA. CDR3 protein: CASSLEQGASYEQYF. CDR3 DNA: TGTGCCAGCAGCTTAGAACAGGGGGCCTCCTACGAGCAGTACTTC.

CDR3 DNA: TGTGCCAGCAGTGTATTAGGACAGGGGTCTGAAGCTTTCTTT. Amino acids: CASSVLGQGSEAFF. The genes are TRBV2 and TRBJ1-1; 9 bases line up with TRBD1. The V and J ends lost 4 bases and 6 bases, in that order; junction bases with no gene match: 6. The CDR3 has 14 amino acids. Germline CDR1 reads SNHLY; CDR2 reads FYNNEI.

The rearrangement links TRBV5-1 to TRBJ2-2, with D tentatively TRBD1 (8 bases). The CDR3 contains 14 residues. Germline V gene data show CDR1 as SGHRS and CDR2 as YFSETQ. Trimming pared 4 bases from V and 7 bases from J, leaving 14 bases between. The CDR3 DNA follows: TGCGCCAGCAGCCTGACAGGGGAGGGCGGGGAGCTGTTTTTT. This encodes CASSLTGEGGELFF.

The V gene is TRBV19, the J gene TRBJ2-7; 7 nucleotides agree with TRBD2. Germline assignment: CDR1 LNHDA and CDR2 SQIVND (reference sequence). The CDR3 has 14 residues. Trimming removed 5 bases from V and 0 bases from J; junction bases left unmatched: 4. The CDR3 region is CASSSSGNSYEQYF. The CDR3 nucleotides are TGTGCCAGTAGTTCAAGCGGGAACTCCTACGAGCAGTACTTC.

The chain employs TRBV27 and TRBJ2-7; D call uncertain. V lost 4 bases and J 0 bases, leaving 4 bases between the germline ends. CDR3 length: 12 amino acids. Per the germline V gene, CDR1 is MNHEY and CDR2 is SMNVEV (reference sequence). DNA of the CDR3: TGTGCCAGCAGTTCTCCCTCCTACGAGCAGTACTTC. Translation: CASSSPSYEQYF.

V gene TRBV5-1 combines with J gene TRBJ2-7; 7 bases are shared with TRBD2. This CDR3 is built from 16 residues. V was pared by 4 bases and J by 5 bases, with 15 bases of the junction left unmatched. CDR1 and CDR2 from the germline V gene are SGHRS and YFSETQ. The CDR3 DNA reads TGCGCCAGCAGCCCGACGGGCGGGAGTGGTAACCACGAGCAGTACTTC. It codes for CASSPTGGSGNHEQYF.

DNA for the CDR3: TGTGCCAGCACCTCTATCGGGGGGGTAAGCTCCTACAATGAGCAGTTCTTC. Translation: CASTSIGGVSSYNEQFF. The J gene is TRBJ2-1, the V gene TRBV27; 8 bases are a match to TRBD2. Germline V gives CDR1 MNHEY, CDR2 SMNVEV (reference sequence). The CDR3 has 17 amino acids. The trim removed 7 bases at V and 0 bases at J, leaving 11 bases unmatched.

In nucleotides, the CDR3 is TGTGCCTGGGGGGAAGGACAGGGGGTGACAGATACGCAGTATTTT. Translation: CAWGEGQGVTDTQYF. This chain links TRBV30 with TRBJ2-3; 10 bases align to TRBD1. CDR1 is GTSNPN, CDR2 SVGIG, per germline (reference sequence). Losses at the gene ends were 5 bases for V and 3 bases for J; bases not matched to a gene: 8. The CDR3 sequence is 15 residues long.